This T cell receptor (beta chain) was recorded in a study of Ad26.COV2.S vaccination and SARS-CoV-2 variants. In regard to this clone: Its antigen is currently unknown.

The CDR3 totals 12 residues. Trimming cost V 2 bases and J 7 bases, with 7 bases left between them. Germline-derived CDR1 and CDR2 are KGHSY and FQNENV. Treatment defined: 15 to 20 received Ad26.COV2.S at low or high dose, single or two shots; 5 received placebo; per-sample allocation not given. Samples came from day 63 after the first vaccine or placebo injection. Assay used: immunoSEQ multiplex PCR; TCRdb lists only in-frame clones, some missing. The table includes more than 350,000 clones, 75% to 95% detected once. Study observations and caveats: Similar non-spike TCR breadth was observed in recipients of vaccine and of placebo.

The specimen comprised peripheral blood, sampled in a trial of Ad26.COV2.S vaccine versus placebo. This receptor was obtained from a person aged 18-65 years who received the Ad26.COV2.S COVID-19 vaccine or a placebo. The genes are TRBV16 and TRBJ2-3; D gene uncertain. CDR3 nucleotides: TGTGCCAGCAGCCAAGAAGGTTATACGCAGTATTTT. Translating gives CASSQEGYTQYF.